The rows below give T cell receptor beta chains drawn from one sample of a study of blood T cell repertoires in COVID-19. Generated by immunoSEQ multiplex PCR, the TCRdb table keeps only in-frame clones and is missing some. The sample has fewer than 70,000 clones, approximately 78% seen once. Material: peripheral blood. The receptors come from a woman of 80 years or more with acute or convalescent COVID-19. The CDR3 runs from the conserved cysteine through the conserved F or W. Fields, in order: CDR3 protein, CDR3 DNA, J gene, clone size, V gene, D gene. D genes are given only for firm matches. Part of the rows lack a size; the others show once, few, many or a class for expanded clones.

CDR3: CSGGTGGVTDTQYF
DNA: TGCAGCGGCGGAACAGGGGGCGTGACAGATACGCAGTATTTT
J: TRBJ2-3
size: -
V: TRBV29-1
D: TRBD1

CDR3: CASSPQLAERNEQFF
DNA: TGTGCCAGCTCACCCCAACTAGCGGAACGTAATGAGCAGTTCTTC
J: TRBJ2-1
size: -
V: TRBV18
D: TRBD2

CDR3: CASTRRGSSGNTIYF
DNA: TGTGCCAGCACGCGGCGGGGGAGCTCTGGAAACACCATATATTTT
J: TRBJ1-3
size: -
V: TRBV6-5
D: -

CDR3: CASSRLRDNEQFF
DNA: TGTGCCAGCTCACGACTGAGGGACAATGAGCAGTTCTTC
J: TRBJ2-1
size: once
V: TRBV18
D: -

CDR3: CASSPIGQGNSPLHF
DNA: TGTGCCAGCAGCCCAATCGGACAGGGTAATTCACCCCTCCACTTT
J: TRBJ1-6
size: few
V: TRBV5-4
D: TRBD1

CDR3: CASTRTGVNTEAFF
DNA: TGTGCCAGCACCAGGACAGGGGTGAACACTGAAGCTTTCTTT
J: TRBJ1-1
size: -
V: TRBV11-2
D: TRBD1

CDR3: CASTWARADTEAFF
DNA: TGTGCCAGCACTTGGGCCCGAGCGGACACTGAAGCTTTCTTT
J: TRBJ1-1
size: -
V: TRBV6-6
D: -

CDR3: CASRPTEINTGELFF
DNA: TGTGCCAGCAGACCGACAGAAATTAACACCGGGGAGCTGTTTTTT
J: TRBJ2-2
size: -
V: TRBV25-1
D: -

CDR3: CATSRGGTGAYEQYF
DNA: TGTGCCACCAGCAGAGGGGGGACAGGGGCCTACGAGCAGTACTTC
J: TRBJ2-7
size: -
V: TRBV15
D: TRBD1

CDR3: CASRAGTGRNIQYF
DNA: TGTGCCAGCAGAGCCGGGACAGGGCGGAACATTCAGTACTTC
J: TRBJ2-4
size: -
V: TRBV6-8
D: TRBD1

CDR3: CASSRLANEQFF
DNA: TGTGCCAGCAGTAGACTAGCTAATGAGCAGTTCTTC
J: TRBJ2-1
size: -
V: TRBV12-3/TRBV12-4
D: TRBD2

CDR3: CASSYWAENTEAFF
DNA: TGTGCCAGCAGTTACTGGGCAGAGAACACTGAAGCTTTCTTT
J: TRBJ1-1
size: -
V: TRBV6-6
D: -

CDR3: CASSQDTPWSSYNEQFF
DNA: TGTGCCAGCAGCCAAGATACCCCTTGGAGCTCCTACAATGAGCAGTTCTTC
J: TRBJ2-1
size: -
V: TRBV3-1/TRBV3-2
D: -

CDR3: CASSLVLRGTTDTQYF
DNA: TGCGCCAGCAGCTTGGTTCTGCGGGGGACCACAGATACGCAGTATTTT
J: TRBJ2-3
size: -
V: TRBV5-1
D: TRBD2

CDR3: CASSLTSSYNEQFF
DNA: TGTGCCAGCAGTCTGACTAGCTCCTACAATGAGCAGTTCTTC
J: TRBJ2-1
size: once
V: TRBV6-4
D: -